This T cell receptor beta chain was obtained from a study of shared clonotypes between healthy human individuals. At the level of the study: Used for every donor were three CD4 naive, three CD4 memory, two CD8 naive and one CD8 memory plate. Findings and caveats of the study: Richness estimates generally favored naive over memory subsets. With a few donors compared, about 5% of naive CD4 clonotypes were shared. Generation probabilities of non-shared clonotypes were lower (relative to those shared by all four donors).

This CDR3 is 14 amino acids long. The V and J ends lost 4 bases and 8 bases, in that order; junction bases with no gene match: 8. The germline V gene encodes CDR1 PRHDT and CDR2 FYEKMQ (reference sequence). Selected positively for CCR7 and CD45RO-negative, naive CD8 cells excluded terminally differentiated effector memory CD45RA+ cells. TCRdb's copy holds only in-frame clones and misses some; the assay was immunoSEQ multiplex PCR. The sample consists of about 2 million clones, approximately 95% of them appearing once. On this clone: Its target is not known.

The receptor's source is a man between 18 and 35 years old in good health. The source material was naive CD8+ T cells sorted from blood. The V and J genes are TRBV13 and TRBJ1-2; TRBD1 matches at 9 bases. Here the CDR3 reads CASSSGQGGLGYTF. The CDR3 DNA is TGTGCCAGCAGCTCGGGACAGGGAGGATTAGGCTACACCTTC.